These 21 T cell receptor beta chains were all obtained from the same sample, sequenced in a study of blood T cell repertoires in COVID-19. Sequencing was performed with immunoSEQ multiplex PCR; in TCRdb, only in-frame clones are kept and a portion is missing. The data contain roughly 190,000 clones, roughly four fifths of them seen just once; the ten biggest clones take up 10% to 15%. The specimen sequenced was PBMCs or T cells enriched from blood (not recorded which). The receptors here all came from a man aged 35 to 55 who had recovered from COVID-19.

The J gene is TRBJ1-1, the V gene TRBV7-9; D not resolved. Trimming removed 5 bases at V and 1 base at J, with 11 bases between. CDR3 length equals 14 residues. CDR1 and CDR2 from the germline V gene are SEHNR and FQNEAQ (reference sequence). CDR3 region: CASSRSQENTEAFF. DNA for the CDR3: TGTGCCAGCAGCCGTAGTCAGGAGAACACTGAAGCTTTCTTT.

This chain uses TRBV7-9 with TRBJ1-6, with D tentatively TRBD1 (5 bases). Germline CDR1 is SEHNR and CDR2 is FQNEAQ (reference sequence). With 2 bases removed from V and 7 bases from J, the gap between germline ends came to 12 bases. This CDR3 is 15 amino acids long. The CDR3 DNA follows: TGTGCCAGCAGCTTAAGGGCAGGGTCGAATTCACCCCTCCACTTT. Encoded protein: CASSLRAGSNSPLHF.

CDR3 loop: CASEGNTEAFF. The DNA of the CDR3 is TGTGCCAGCGAGGGGAACACTGAAGCTTTCTTT. The rearrangement joins TRBV28 to TRBJ1-1; D call uncertain. The CDR3 has 11 amino acids. The germline gives CDR1 MDHEN, CDR2 SYDVKM. Deletions cut 8 bases from V and 1 base from J, with 5 bases between.

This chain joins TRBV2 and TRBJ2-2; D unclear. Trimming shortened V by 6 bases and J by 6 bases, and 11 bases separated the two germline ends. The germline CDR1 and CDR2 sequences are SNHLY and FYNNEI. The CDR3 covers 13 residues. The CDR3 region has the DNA TGTGCCAGCAGCTCGACTTCCCCCGGGGAGCTGTTTTTT. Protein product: CASSSTSPGELFF.

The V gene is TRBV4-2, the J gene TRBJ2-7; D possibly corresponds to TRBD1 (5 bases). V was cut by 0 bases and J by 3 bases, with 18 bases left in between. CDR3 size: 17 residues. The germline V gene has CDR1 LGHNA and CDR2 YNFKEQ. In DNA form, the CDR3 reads TGTGCCAGCAGCCAAGAGTTAGAGACAGCGAGTAACTACGAGCAGTACTTC. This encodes CASSQELETASNYEQYF.

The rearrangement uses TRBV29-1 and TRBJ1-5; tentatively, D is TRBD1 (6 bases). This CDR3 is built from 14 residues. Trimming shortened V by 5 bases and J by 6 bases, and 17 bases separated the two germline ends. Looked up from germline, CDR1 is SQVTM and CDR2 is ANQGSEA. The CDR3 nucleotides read TGCAGCGTTCCACGACAGGAAATGGTTCAGCCCCAGCATTTT. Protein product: CSVPRQEMVQPQHF.

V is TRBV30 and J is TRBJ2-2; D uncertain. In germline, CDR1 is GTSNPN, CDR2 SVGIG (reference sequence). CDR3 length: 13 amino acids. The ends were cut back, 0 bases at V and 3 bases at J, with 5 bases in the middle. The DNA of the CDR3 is TGTGCCTGGAGTGTTCGAGACACCGGGGAGCTGTTTTTT. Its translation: CAWSVRDTGELFF.

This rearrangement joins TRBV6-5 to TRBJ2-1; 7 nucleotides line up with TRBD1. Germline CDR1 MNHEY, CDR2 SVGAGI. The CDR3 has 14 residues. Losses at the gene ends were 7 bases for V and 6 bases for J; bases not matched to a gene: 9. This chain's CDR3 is CASTTSRGSNEQFF. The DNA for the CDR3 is TGTGCCAGCACCACCTCCAGGGGGAGCAATGAGCAGTTCTTC.

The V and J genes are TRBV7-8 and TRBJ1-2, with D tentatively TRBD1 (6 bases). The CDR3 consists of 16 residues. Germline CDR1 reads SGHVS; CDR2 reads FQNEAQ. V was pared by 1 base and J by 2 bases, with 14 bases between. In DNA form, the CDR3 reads TGTGCCAGCAGCTTAGTATCAGGACAGAACAACTATGGCTACACCTTC. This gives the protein CASSLVSGQNNYGYTF.

For the CDR3, the DNA is TGCGCCAGCAGAGCTACGAACACTGAAGCTTTCTTT. This encodes CASRATNTEAFF. V gene TRBV5-1 combines with J gene TRBJ1-1; no clear D. The length of the CDR3 is 12 residues. CDR1 is SGHRS, CDR2 YFSETQ, per germline. Trimming pared 5 bases from V and 1 base from J, leaving 6 bases between.

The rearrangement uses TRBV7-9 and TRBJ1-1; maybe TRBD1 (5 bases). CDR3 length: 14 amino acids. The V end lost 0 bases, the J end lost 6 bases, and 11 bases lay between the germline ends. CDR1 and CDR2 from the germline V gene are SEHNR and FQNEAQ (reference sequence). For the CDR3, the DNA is TGTGCCAGCAGCTTAGCGATGGCCAGGGCTGAAGCTTTCTTT. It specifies CASSLAMARAEAFF.

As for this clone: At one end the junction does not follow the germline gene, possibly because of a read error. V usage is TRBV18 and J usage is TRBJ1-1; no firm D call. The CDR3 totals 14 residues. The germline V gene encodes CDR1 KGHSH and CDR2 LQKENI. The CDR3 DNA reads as TGTGCCAGCTCACCAGATATTACGGCTAATTGGGCCTCATTT. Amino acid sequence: CASSPDITANWASF.

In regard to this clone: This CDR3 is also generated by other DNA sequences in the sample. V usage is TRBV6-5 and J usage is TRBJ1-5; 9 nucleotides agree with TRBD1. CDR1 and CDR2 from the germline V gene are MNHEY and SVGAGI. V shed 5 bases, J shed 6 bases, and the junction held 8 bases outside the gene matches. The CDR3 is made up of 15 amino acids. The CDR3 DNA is TGTGCCAGCAGTCTGGGACAGGGCTTCCGTCAGCCCCAGCATTTT. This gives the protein CASSLGQGFRQPQHF.

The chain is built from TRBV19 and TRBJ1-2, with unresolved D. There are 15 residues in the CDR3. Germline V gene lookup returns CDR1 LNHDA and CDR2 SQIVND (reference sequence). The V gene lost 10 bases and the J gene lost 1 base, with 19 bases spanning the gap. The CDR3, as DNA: TGTGCCACCACGATGGGCGGCAGCGGTAACTATGGCTACACCTTC. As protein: CATTMGGSGNYGYTF.

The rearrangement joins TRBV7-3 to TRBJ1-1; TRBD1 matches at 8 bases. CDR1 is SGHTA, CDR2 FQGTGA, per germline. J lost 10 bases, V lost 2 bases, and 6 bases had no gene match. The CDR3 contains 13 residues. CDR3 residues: CASSLDPGGPAFF. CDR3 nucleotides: TGTGCCAGCAGCTTAGATCCAGGGGGCCCAGCTTTCTTT.

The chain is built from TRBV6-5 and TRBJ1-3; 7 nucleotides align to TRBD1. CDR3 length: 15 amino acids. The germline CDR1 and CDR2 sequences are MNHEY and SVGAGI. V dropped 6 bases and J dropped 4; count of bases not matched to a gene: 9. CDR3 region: CASSPTGATGNTIYF. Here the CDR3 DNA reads TGTGCCAGCAGCCCAACAGGGGCTACCGGAAACACCATATATTTT.

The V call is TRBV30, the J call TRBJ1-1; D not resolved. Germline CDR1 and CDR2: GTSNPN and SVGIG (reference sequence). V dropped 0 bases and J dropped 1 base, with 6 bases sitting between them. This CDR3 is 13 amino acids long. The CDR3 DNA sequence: TGTGCCTGGAGTGTAAACGGGAACACTGAAGCTTTCTTT. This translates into CAWSVNGNTEAFF.

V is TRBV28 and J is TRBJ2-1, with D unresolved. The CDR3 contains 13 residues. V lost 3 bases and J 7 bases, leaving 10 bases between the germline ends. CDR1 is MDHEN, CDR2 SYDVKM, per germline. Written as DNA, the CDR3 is TGTGCCAGCAGTTTGACCGGGTTGAATGAGCAGTTCTTC. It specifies CASSLTGLNEQFF.

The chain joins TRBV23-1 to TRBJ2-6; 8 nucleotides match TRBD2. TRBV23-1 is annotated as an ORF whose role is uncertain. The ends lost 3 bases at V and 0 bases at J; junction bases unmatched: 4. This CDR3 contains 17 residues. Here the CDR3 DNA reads TGCGCCAGCAGTCAGGGTAGCGGGAACTCTGGGGCCAACGTCCTGACTTTC. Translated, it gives CASSQGSGNSGANVLTF.

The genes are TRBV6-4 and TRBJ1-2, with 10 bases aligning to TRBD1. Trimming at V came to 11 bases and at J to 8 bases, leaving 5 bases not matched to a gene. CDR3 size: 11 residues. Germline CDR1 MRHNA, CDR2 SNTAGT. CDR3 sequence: CAAGTGVGYTF. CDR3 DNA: TGTGCCGCCGGGACAGGGGTGGGCTACACCTTC.

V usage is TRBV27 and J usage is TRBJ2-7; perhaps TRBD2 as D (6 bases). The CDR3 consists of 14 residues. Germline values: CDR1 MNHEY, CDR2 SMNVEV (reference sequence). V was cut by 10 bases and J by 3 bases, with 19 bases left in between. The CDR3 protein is CATRRSSGLYEQYF. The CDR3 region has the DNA TGTGCCACCAGGAGGTCGAGCGGGCTCTACGAGCAGTACTTC.